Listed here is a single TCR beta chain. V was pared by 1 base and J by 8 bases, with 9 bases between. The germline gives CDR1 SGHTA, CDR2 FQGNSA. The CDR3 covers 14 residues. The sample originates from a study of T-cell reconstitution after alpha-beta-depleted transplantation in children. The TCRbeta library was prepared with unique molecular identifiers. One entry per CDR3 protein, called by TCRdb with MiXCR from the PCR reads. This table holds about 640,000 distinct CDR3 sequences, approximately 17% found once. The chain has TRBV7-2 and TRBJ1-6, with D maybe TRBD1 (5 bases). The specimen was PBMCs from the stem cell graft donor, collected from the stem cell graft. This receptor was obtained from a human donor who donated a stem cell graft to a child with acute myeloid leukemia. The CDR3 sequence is CASSLVGDHSPLHF. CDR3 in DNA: TGTGCCAGCAGCTTAGTAGGGGACCATTCACCCCTCCACTTT.